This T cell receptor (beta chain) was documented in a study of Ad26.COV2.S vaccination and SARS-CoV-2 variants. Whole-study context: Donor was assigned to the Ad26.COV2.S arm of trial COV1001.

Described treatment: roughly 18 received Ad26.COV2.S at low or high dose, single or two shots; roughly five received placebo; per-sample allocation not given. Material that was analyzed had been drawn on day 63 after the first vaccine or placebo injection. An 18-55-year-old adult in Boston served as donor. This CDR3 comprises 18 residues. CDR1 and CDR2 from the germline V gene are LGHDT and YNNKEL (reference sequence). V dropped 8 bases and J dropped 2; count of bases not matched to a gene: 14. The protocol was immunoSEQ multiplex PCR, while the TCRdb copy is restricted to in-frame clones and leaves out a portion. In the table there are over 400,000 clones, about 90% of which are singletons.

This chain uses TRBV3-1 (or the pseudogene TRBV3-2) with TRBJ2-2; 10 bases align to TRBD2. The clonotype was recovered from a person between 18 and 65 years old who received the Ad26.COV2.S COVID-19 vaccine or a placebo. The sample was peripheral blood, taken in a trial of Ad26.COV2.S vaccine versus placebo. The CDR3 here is CASSTADLAGVNTGELFF. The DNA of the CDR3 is TGTGCCAGCTCCACAGCGGACCTAGCGGGGGTAAACACCGGGGAGCTGTTTTTT.